Sequencing of this T cell receptor beta chain was carried out in a study of cytomegalovirus exposure and HLA in healthy donors. Study context: HLA-typed donors contributed around 82 million unique TCRs, which were held in an early data release.

Primers for the PCR totalled 60 Vbeta and 13 Jbeta. The table came from immunoSEQ multiplex PCR; TCRdb's copy has only in-frame clones and leaves some out. Of about 100,000 clones listed, over 60% are singletons. On this clone itself: Its specificity is unknown.

Study-level findings and limits: According to an earlier analysis, most TCR beta V segments yielded productive rearrangements about 87% or about 30% of the time. Listed as cytomegalovirus-associated were 150 or so TCR beta chains.

V shed 1 base and J shed 4 bases, with 9 bases lying between them. CDR1 SGHVS and CDR2 FQNEAQ come from the germline V gene. The CDR3 is 14 residues long. The source is a male donor in good health and CMV-seropositive. Sequences were obtained from PBMCs. J is TRBJ2-3 and V is TRBV7-8, with D possibly being TRBD2 (6 bases). The CDR3 here is CASSLVWGADTQYF. CDR3 sequence (DNA): TGTGCCAGCAGCTTAGTTTGGGGGGCAGATACGCAGTATTTT.